These 23 T cell receptor beta chains originate from one sample sequenced in a study of human T cells and chemical hapten exposure. Stated time point: patch test 1, 2 weeks after DPC sensitization. The sample's treatment: therapeutic diphenylcyclopropenone sensitization with weekly scalp DPC. TCRdb itself ran the RACE reads through MiXCR, one entry per CDR3 protein. The repertoire holds about 70,000 distinct CDR3 sequences, with 9.8% as singletons. The material was whole blood, obtained in connection with sensitization to the hapten diphenylcyclopropenone (DPC). The receptors come from a woman aged 35 to 49 with alopecia areata. Some clones in this sample may be carry-over from other donors' samples.

The V gene is TRBV12-3 or TRBV12-4, the J gene TRBJ2-4, with 7 bases that match TRBD2. The CDR3 sequence is 12 residues long. The V segment lost 6 bases and the J segment 7 bases; nucleotides outside the gene matches: 3. The CDR3 protein is CASSSGRNIQYF. The CDR3 nucleotides read TGTGCCAGCAGCTCCGGGAGGAACATTCAGTACTTC.

This clonotype was detected ten times or more. The gene calls are TRBV28 and TRBJ2-7; TRBD1 aligns across 7 bases. The CDR3 is 14 amino acids. Per germline, CDR1 MDHEN and CDR2 SYDVKM. V trimming: 5 bases; J trimming: 5 bases; junction bases outside the gene matches: 9. The DNA of the CDR3 is TGTGCCAGCAGTCATGAGGGGGCGCGGAACGAGCAGTACTTC. Translated, it gives CASSHEGARNEQYF.

This clonotype was picked up many times. V usage is TRBV5-1 and J usage is TRBJ2-3, with TRBD2 matching 13 bases. Looked up from germline, CDR1 is SGHRS and CDR2 is YFSETQ. After removal of 3 bases from V and 1 base from J, the junction contained 5 bases not matched to a gene. The CDR3 extends over 17 amino acids. The CDR3 here is CASSSSTSGGRTDTQYF. DNA of the CDR3: TGCGCCAGCAGCTCCTCGACTAGCGGGGGGCGCACAGATACGCAGTATTTT.

This clonotype was observed many times. The chain employs TRBV4-3 and TRBJ1-2; 9 bases fit TRBD1. Trimming removed 1 base from V and 4 bases from J; junction bases left unmatched: 7. This CDR3 comprises 16 residues. CDR1 is LGHNA, CDR2 YSLEER, per germline. The CDR3 sequence: CASSQGTGAPSYGYTF. The CDR3 region has the DNA TGCGCCAGCAGCCAAGGGACAGGGGCCCCCTCCTATGGCTACACCTTC.

This clonotype has at least ten counts. The gene calls are TRBV28 and TRBJ2-3; 8 positions agree with TRBD2. Germline-derived CDR1 and CDR2 are MDHEN and SYDVKM. The CDR3 is made up of 15 amino acids. V was clipped by 2 bases and J by 3 bases; unmatched bases: 4. CDR3 bases: TGTGCCAGCAGTTTAGGGGGACTAGTGACAGATACGCAGTATTTT. Encoded protein: CASSLGGLVTDTQYF.

This clonotype was seen repeatedly, ten times or more. This chain connects TRBV7-6 to TRBJ2-7; 7 bases agree with TRBD1. Trimming took 5 bases from V and 1 from J; bases not matched to a gene: 8. The CDR3 loop spans 15 amino acids. Germline CDR1 is SGHVS and CDR2 is FNYEAQ. As DNA, the CDR3 is TGTGCCAGCAGCCCTTCTCCGGGACAGTCCTACGAGCAGTACTTC. This encodes CASSPSPGQSYEQYF. Together with reference TRBV7-6 and TRBJ2-7, the CDR3 gives the full variable domain: GAGVSQSPRYKVTKRGQDVALRCDPISGHVSLYWYRQALGQGPEFLTYFNYEAQQDKSGLPNDRFSAERPEGSISTLTIQRTEQRDSAMYRCASSPSPGQSYEQYFGPGTRLTVT.

This clonotype was seen at least ten times. V gene TRBV28 combines with J gene TRBJ2-1; 9 nucleotides line up with TRBD1. The CDR3 runs to 14 residues. V lost 5 bases, J lost 6 bases, and 5 bases stayed unmatched. Per the germline V gene, CDR1 is MDHEN and CDR2 is SYDVKM. The CDR3 loop reads CASSEPGQGNEQFF. The DNA for the CDR3 is TGTGCCAGCAGTGAGCCGGGACAGGGCAATGAGCAGTTCTTC. Together with reference TRBV28 and TRBJ2-1, the CDR3 gives the full variable domain: DVKVTQSSRYLVKRTGEKVFLECVQDMDHENMFWYRQDPGLGLRLIYFSYDVKMKEKGDIPEGYSVSREKKERFSLILESASTNQTSMYLCASSEPGQGNEQFFGPGTRLTVL.

A few counts support this clonotype. The V call is TRBV6-1, the J call TRBJ2-6; no definite D call. Trimming took off 1 base at V and 0 bases at J, with 7 bases between the two ends. Germline loops: CDR1 MNHNS, CDR2 SASEGT. The CDR3 loop spans 16 amino acids. CDR3 amino acids: CASSEVNPSGANVLTF. CDR3 sequence (DNA): TGTGCCAGCAGTGAAGTAAATCCCTCTGGGGCCAACGTCCTGACTTTC.

This clonotype was seen repeatedly, ten times or more. The chain links TRBV7-9 to TRBJ1-6; TRBD1 is a possible D gene (5 bases). V lost 6 bases and J 10 bases, leaving 10 bases between the germline ends. The CDR3 runs 12 residues. The germline V gene encodes CDR1 SEHNR and CDR2 FQNEAQ (reference sequence). The CDR3 DNA is TGTGCCAGCAGATTGGCAGGGTCACCCCTCCACTTT. The encoded protein is CASRLAGSPLHF.

The V and J genes are TRBV3-1 and TRBJ2-3; 10 positions match TRBD2. CDR1 LGHDT and CDR2 YNNKEL come from the germline V gene (reference sequence). The CDR3 covers 15 residues. Germline trimming cut 3 bases from V and 9 bases from J; bases unmatched to any gene: 9. This CDR3 reads CASSHELAGRGTQYF. As DNA, the CDR3 is TGTGCCAGCAGCCACGAACTAGCGGGGCGAGGCACGCAGTATTTT.

This clonotype was found many times. The rearrangement uses TRBV20-1 and TRBJ2-5; weak D call: TRBD2 (7 bases). The CDR3 loop spans 12 amino acids. Germline assignment: CDR1 DFQATT and CDR2 SNEGSKA (reference sequence). With 8 bases removed from V and 4 bases from J, the gap between germline ends came to 14 bases. The CDR3 protein is CSHPGGLETQYF. As DNA, the CDR3 is TGCAGTCATCCCGGGGGGCTAGAGACCCAGTACTTC.

There are a few counts of this clonotype. The V gene is TRBV29-1, the J gene TRBJ2-2, with 11 positions matching TRBD2. Per germline, CDR1 SQVTM and CDR2 ANQGSEA. J lost 5 bases, V lost 4 bases, and 3 bases had no gene match. The CDR3 has 14 amino acids. The CDR3 coding sequence is TGCAGCGTTGGGATAGCGGGGGGGACCGGGGAGCTGTTTTTT. Amino acids: CSVGIAGGTGELFF.

The chain is built from TRBV9 and TRBJ1-6; D not certain. The V and J ends lost 0 bases and 7 bases respectively, with 8 bases between them. Germline CDR1 and CDR2: SGDLS and YYNGEE. The CDR3 is made up of 14 amino acids. In DNA form, the CDR3 reads TGTGCCAGCAGCGTAGAGGGTGGAAATTCACCCCTCCACTTT. Encoded protein: CASSVEGGNSPLHF.

The table lists this clonotype with many counts. This chain links TRBV28 with TRBJ2-7, with 7 positions matching TRBD2. The trim removed 6 bases at V and 6 bases at J, leaving 5 bases unmatched. CDR3 size: 12 residues. Germline lookup yields CDR1 MDHEN and CDR2 SYDVKM. Written as DNA, the CDR3 is TGTGCCAGCAGCCCCCCGGGGGGCGAGCAGTACTTC. It yields the protein CASSPPGGEQYF.

In this sample, this clonotype turned up many times. The chain couples TRBV23-1 to TRBJ2-3, with TRBD2 as a possible D gene (5 bases). TRBV23-1 is an ORF; its function is uncertain. V was shortened by 11 bases and J by 6 bases, with 18 bases between the two germline ends. The CDR3 is 13 residues long. In nucleotides, the CDR3 is TGCGCCCCGTCGAGGGTGAGGTGGGATACGCAGTATTTT. This sequence encodes CAPSRVRWDTQYF.

Concerning this clonotype itself: A much more abundant neighbour one base away suggests this may be a read error. This chain uses TRBV25-1 with TRBJ2-7, with D possibly TRBD1 on 5 matching bases. Per germline, CDR1 MGHDK and CDR2 SYGVNS. Between the trimmed V and J ends, which lost 6 bases and 0 bases, there was a span of 15 bases. CDR3 size: 15 residues. Written as DNA, the CDR3 is TGTGCCAGCAGGCCATCAGGGCTTAGCTCCTACGAGCAGTACTTC. Residues: CASRPSGLSSYEQYF.

This clonotype was recorded at least ten times. The rearrangement links TRBV29-1 to TRBJ2-4; TRBD2 might be the D (5 bases). The CDR3 sequence is 13 residues long. Trimming pared 3 bases from V and 1 base from J, leaving 7 bases between. Germline V gene data show CDR1 as SQVTM and CDR2 as ANQGSEA. CDR3 DNA sequence: TGCAGCGTTGAGGCGGGCGCCAAAAACATTCAGTACTTC. Translating gives CSVEAGAKNIQYF.

This clonotype has at least ten counts. J is TRBJ1-5 and V is TRBV28; 8 nucleotides agree with TRBD1. Germline loops: CDR1 MDHEN, CDR2 SYDVKM. This CDR3 has 18 amino acids. The V and J ends lost 3 bases and 4 bases, in that order; junction bases with no gene match: 14. The CDR3 loop is CASSLFLTYGTGNQPQHF. The CDR3 bases are TGTGCCAGCAGTTTGTTCTTGACCTATGGGACAGGAAATCAGCCCCAGCATTTT.

The chain has TRBV6-6 and TRBJ2-3; D is unresolved. CDR1 and CDR2 (germline): MNHNY, SVGAGI (reference sequence). The CDR3 is 15 residues long. The V end was cut by 6 bases, the J end by 1 base, with 14 bases between. The CDR3 reads CASRTHRPGTDTQYF. The CDR3 DNA sequence: TGTGCCAGCAGGACGCATAGGCCCGGCACAGATACGCAGTATTTT.

This clonotype was observed a few times. The rearrangement links TRBV6-2 or TRBV6-3 to TRBJ2-2; D is perhaps TRBD2 (5 bases). Germline CDR1 and CDR2: MNHEY and SVGEGT. V dropped 0 bases and J dropped 3 bases, with 5 bases sitting between them. The CDR3 has 14 amino acids. The CDR3 loop is CASSYSSDTGELFF. The CDR3, as DNA: TGTGCCAGCAGTTACTCTAGCGACACCGGGGAGCTGTTTTTT.

This clonotype was recorded many times. V gene TRBV6-2 or TRBV6-3 combines with J gene TRBJ2-4, with D unclear. V was shortened by 5 bases and J by 2 bases, with 13 bases between the two germline ends. Germline CDR1 MNHEY, CDR2 SVGEGT. The CDR3 is 15 amino acids. The CDR3 region has the DNA TGTGCCAGCAGTGATGGTCAACTATCCAAAAACATTCAGTACTTC. Protein product: CASSDGQLSKNIQYF.

V is TRBV9 and J is TRBJ1-5; TRBD1 agrees at 7 bases. Germline-derived CDR1 and CDR2 are SGDLS and YYNGEE. J lost 8 bases, V lost 4 bases, and 9 bases had no gene match. This CDR3 spans 14 amino acids. CDR3 nucleotide sequence: TGTGCCAGCAGCCTACAGGGGTCGGGGGAGCCCCAGCATTTT. This translates into CASSLQGSGEPQHF.

There are many counts of this clonotype. The genes are TRBV29-1 and TRBJ1-5, with D perhaps TRBD1 (5 bases). The CDR3 has 13 residues. Trimming took 1 base from V and 7 from J, leaving 11 bases between them. Germline values: CDR1 SQVTM, CDR2 ANQGSEA. CDR3 residues: CSVEGGNGQPQHF. The CDR3 nucleotides are TGCAGCGTTGAAGGGGGGAATGGCCAGCCCCAGCATTTT.